The T cell receptor (beta chain) described here comes from a study of blood T cell repertoires in COVID-19. There are 13 residues in the CDR3. The V gene's germline CDR1 is MRHNA and CDR2 SNTAGT. The V gene lost 5 bases and the J gene lost 9 bases, with 14 bases spanning the gap. Generated by immunoSEQ multiplex PCR, the TCRdb table keeps only in-frame clones and is missing some. The sample holds 75,000 or so clones, 80% seen once. The gene calls are TRBV6-4 and TRBJ2-4; no firm D call. The sample comprised peripheral blood. The source is a man between 60 and 75 years old with active or convalescent COVID-19. The CDR3 coding sequence is TGTGCCAGCAGTCCCAGCTTAGGCGGCATTCAGTACTTC. Translated: CASSPSLGGIQYF.